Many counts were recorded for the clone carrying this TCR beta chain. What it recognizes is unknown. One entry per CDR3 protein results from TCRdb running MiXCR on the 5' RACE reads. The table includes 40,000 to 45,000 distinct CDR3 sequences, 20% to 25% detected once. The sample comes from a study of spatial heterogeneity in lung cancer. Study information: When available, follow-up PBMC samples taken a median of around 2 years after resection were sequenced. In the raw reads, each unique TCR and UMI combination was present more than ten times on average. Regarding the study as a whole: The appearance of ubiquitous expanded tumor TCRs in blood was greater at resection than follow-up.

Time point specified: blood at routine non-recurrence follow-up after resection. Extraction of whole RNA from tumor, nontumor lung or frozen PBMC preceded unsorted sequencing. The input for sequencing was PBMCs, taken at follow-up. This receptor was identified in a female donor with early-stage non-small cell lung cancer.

The chain's CDR3 is CASSVDISPLHF. The CDR3 DNA reads as TGTGCCAGCAGTGTTGATATCTCACCCCTCCACTTT. The chain has TRBV2 and TRBJ1-6; no clear D gene. Deletions cut 4 bases from V and 10 bases from J, with 8 bases between. This CDR3 contains 12 residues. Germline V gene lookup returns CDR1 SNHLY and CDR2 FYNNEI. Full variable domain (rest looked up from reference TRBV2 and TRBJ1-6): EPEVTQTPSHQVTQMGQEVILRCVPISNHLYFYWYRQILGQKVEFLVSFYNNEISEKSEIFDDQFSVERPDGSNFTLKIRSTKLEDSAMYFCASSVDISPLHFGNGTRLTVT.